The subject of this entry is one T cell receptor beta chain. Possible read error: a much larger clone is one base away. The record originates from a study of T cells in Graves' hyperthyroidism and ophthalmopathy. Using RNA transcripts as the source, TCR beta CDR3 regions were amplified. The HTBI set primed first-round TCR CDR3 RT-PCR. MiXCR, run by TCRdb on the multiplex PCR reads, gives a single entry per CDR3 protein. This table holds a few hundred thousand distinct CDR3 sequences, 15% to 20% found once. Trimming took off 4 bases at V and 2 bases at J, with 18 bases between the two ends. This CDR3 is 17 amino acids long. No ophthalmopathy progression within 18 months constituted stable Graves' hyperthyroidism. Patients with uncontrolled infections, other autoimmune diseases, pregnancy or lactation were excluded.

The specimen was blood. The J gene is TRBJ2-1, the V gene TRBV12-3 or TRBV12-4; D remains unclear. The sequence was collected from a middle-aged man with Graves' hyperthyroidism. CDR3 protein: CASSSRPWGITYNEQFF. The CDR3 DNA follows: TGTGCCAGCAGTTCTAGACCATGGGGTATCACCTACAATGAGCAGTTCTTC.